This T cell receptor beta chain is from a study of T cells in Graves' hyperthyroidism and ophthalmopathy. This clonotype was observed at least ten times. RNA transcripts provided the source from which TCR beta CDR3 regions were amplified. First-round RT-PCR targeting the TCR CDR3 was performed with the HTBI primer set. TCRdb fed the multiplex PCR reads into MiXCR, producing one record per CDR3 protein. In the table there are approximately 220,000 distinct CDR3 sequences, about a sixth of which are singletons. The TCR sequence derives from a man in his forties with Graves' hyperthyroidism. The sample was blood.

This CDR3 reads CASSEDEWTGVSYEQYF. For the CDR3, the DNA is TGTGCCAGCAGTGAAGACGAGTGGACAGGCGTTTCCTACGAGCAGTACTTC. V usage is TRBV2 and J usage is TRBJ2-7; TRBD1 matches at 7 bases. The V gene end was trimmed by 1 base and the J gene end by 1 base; junction bases not matched to a gene: 10. The CDR3 extends over 17 amino acids. Germline loops: CDR1 SNHLY, CDR2 FYNNEI.